The entry that follows covers one TCR beta chain sequence. In Seattle, patients joined the study during active infection and were tracked longitudinally. CDR1 is KGHSH, CDR2 LQKENI, per germline. CDR3 length: 16 amino acids. Trimming cost V 3 bases and J 7 bases; bases outside gene matches: 9. The sample belongs to a study of blood T cell repertoires in COVID-19. Study information: The cDNA or gDNA used as material had been derived from T cells, B-cell-depleted T cells, or PBMCs.

Per the original methods: Amplification from reference gene primers served as the basis for estimated nucleated cell counts. Here immunoSEQ multiplex PCR was the method, and the copy in TCRdb shows in-frame clones only, minus some. The DNA gave D and trimming, while V, J and clone size come from that table. This sample has approximately 210,000 clones; roughly four fifths occur once, and the top ten carry roughly 7.8%. The V call is TRBV18, the J call TRBJ2-2; 9 positions match TRBD1. The sequenced material came from peripheral blood. The receptor comes from a woman at least 80 years old with COVID-19, enrolled during active disease. In DNA form, the CDR3 reads TGTGCCAGCTCACCCACCGGGACAGGGTATGACGGGGAGCTGTTTTTT. Protein product: CASSPTGTGYDGELFF.